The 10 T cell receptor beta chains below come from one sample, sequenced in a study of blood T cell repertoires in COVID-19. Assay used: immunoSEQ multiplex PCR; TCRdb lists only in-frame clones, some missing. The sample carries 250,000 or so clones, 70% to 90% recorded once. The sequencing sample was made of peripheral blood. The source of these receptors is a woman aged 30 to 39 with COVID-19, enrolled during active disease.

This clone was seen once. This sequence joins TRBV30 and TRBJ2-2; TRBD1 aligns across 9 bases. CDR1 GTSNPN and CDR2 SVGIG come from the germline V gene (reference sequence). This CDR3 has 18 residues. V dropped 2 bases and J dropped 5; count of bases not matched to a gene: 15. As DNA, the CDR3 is TGTGCCTGGAGTCCCCCGAGACCGACAGGGGGTGGTACCGGGGAGCTGTTTTTT. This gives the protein CAWSPPRPTGGGTGELFF.

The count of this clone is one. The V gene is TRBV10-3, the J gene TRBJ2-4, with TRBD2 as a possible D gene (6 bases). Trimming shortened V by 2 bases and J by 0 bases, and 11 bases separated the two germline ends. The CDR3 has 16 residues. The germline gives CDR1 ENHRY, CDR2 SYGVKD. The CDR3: CAISEGGILAKNIQYF. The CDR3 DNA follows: TGTGCCATCAGTGAGGGGGGGATATTAGCCAAAAACATTCAGTACTTC.

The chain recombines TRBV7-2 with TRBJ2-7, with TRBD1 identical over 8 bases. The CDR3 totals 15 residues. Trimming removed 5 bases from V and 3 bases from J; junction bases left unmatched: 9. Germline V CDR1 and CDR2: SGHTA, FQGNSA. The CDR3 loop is CASSADQGAGYEQYF. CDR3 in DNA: TGTGCCAGCAGCGCCGACCAGGGGGCGGGCTACGAGCAGTACTTC.

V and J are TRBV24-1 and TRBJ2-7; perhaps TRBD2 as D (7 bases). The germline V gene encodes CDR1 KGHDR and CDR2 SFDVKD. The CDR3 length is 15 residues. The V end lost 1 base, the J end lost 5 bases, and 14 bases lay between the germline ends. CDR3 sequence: CATSDLRRGADEQYV. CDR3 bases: TGTGCCACCAGTGATTTACGCCGGGGGGCGGACGAGCAGTACGTC.

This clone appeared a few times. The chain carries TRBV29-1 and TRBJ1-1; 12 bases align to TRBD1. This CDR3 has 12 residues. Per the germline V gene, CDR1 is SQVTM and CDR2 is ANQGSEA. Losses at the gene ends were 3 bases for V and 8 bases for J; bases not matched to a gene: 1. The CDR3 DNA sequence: TGCAGCGTTGACGGGACAGGGGGCGAAGCTTTCTTT. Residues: CSVDGTGGEAFF.

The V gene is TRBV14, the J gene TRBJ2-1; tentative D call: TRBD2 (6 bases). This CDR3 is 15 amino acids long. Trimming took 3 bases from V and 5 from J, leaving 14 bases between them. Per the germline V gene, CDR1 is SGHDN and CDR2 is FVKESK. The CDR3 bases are TGTGCCAGCAGCCAGCGGCAGCGCGGGGACAATGAGCAGTTCTTC. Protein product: CASSQRQRGDNEQFF. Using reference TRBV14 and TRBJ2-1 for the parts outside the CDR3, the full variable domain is EAGVTQFPSHSVIEKGQTVTLRCDPISGHDNLYWYRRVMGKEIKFLLHFVKESKQDESGMPNNRFLAERTGGTYSTLKVQPAELEDSGVYFCASSQRQRGDNEQFFGPGTRLTVL.

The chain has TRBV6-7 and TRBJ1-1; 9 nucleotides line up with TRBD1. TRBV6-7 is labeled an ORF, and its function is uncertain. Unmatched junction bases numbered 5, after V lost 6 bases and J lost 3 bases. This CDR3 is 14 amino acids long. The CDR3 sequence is CASSPDRGDTEAFF. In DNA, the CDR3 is TGTGCCAGCAGCCCGGACAGGGGAGACACTGAAGCTTTCTTT.

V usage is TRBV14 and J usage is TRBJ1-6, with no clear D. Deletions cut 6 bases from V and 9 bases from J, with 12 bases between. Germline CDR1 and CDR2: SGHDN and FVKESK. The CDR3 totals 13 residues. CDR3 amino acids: CASSLGEGSPLHF. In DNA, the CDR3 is TGTGCCAGCAGTCTAGGAGAAGGTTCACCCCTCCACTTT.

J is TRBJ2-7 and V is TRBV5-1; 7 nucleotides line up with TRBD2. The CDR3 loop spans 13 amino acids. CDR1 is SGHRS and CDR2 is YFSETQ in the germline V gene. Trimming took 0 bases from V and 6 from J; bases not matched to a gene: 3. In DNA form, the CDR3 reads TGCGCCAGCAGCTTGGGGACTAGTGCCGAGCAGTACGTC. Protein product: CASSLGTSAEQYV.

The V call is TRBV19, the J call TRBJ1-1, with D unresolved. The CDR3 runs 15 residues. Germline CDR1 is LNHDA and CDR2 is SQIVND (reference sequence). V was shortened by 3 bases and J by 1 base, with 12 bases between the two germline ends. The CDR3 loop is CASSIGGLGNTEAFF. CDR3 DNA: TGTGCCAGTAGTATCGGAGGTCTAGGGAACACTGAAGCTTTCTTT.